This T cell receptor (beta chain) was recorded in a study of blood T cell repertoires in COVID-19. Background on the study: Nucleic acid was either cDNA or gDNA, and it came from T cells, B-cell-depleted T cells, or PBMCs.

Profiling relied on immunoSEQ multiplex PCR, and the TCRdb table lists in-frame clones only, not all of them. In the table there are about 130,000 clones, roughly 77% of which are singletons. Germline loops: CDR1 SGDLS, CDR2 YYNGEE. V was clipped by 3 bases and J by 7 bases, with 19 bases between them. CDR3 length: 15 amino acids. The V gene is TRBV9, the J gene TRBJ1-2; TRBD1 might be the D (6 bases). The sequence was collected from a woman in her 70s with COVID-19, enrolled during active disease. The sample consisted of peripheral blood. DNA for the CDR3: TGTGCCAGCAGCGCGGGGGGGCGAGTCTTCAGTGGCTACACCTTC. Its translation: CASSAGGRVFSGYTF.